These 2 T cell receptor beta chains were sequenced from one sample in a study of PD-L1 blockade in urothelial cancer. The method was immunoSEQ multiplex PCR; TCRdb's version includes in-frame clones alone and lacks a portion of them. Among about 110,000 clones listed, under 85% were seen once. The starting material was PBMCs, obtained around atezolizumab (anti-PD-L1) treatment. The receptors derive from a man aged 45-60 years with urothelial cancer.

V gene TRBV14 combines with J gene TRBJ2-2, with TRBD2 matching 13 bases. Germline V lookup: CDR1 SGHDN, CDR2 FVKESK. This CDR3 spans 16 amino acids. Unmatched junction bases numbered 3, after V lost 5 bases and J lost 3 bases. CDR3 amino acids: CASSSLAGGYTGELFF. CDR3 DNA sequence: TGTGCCAGCAGCTCACTAGCGGGAGGGTACACCGGGGAGCTGTTTTTT.

This rearrangement joins TRBV7-8 to TRBJ1-2, with TRBD1 identical over 8 bases. The V and J ends lost 2 bases and 3 bases, in that order; junction bases with no gene match: 8. This CDR3 is built from 16 residues. Germline CDR1 SGHVS, CDR2 FQNEAQ. CDR3 in DNA: TGTGCCAGCAGCTTATACCAGGGGGCCCGGGACTATGGCTACACCTTC. This codes for CASSLYQGARDYGYTF.